This T cell receptor beta chain originates from a study of OX40 agonist ivuxolimab in advanced cancers. Sequenced by immunoSEQ multiplex PCR; TCRdb stores in-frame clones only, minus some. The data hold approximately 76,000 clones, with 70% to 90% observed a single time. The source is an adult with an advanced solid tumor such as melanoma, head and neck, liver or kidney cancer. The sequencing used CD4+ or CD8+ T cells sorted from blood, collected in a trial of the OX40 agonist ivuxolimab.

The CDR3, as DNA: TGTGCCAGCAGGAGGGACACCATCATCTCACCCCTCCACTTT. Protein: CASRRDTIISPLHF. This chain connects TRBV6-5 to TRBJ1-6, with D possibly being TRBD1 (6 bases). Trimming pared 6 bases from V and 10 bases from J, leaving 16 bases between. The germline CDR1 and CDR2 sequences are MNHEY and SVGAGI. CDR3 size: 14 residues.